Listed here is a single TCR beta chain. This entry comes from a study of shared T cell receptors in the human thymus. Germline CDR1 reads LGHNT; CDR2 reads FRNRAP. The CDR3 is made up of 13 amino acids. V lost 6 bases and J lost 10, with 18 bases in between. Libraries were prepared by immunoSEQ multiplex PCR; TCRdb keeps only in-frame clonotypes and omits some of them. The data show some 640,000 clones, around 87% seen once. Another study also made use of these data, one on human thymus T cells. That source notes: Samples came from healthy Finnish infants during open corrective cardiac surgery. The study used thymus tissue resected during corrective heart surgery. Repertoires sampled from thymus and blood appeared biased in V and J gene usage. Highly overlapping thymic repertoires among unrelated individuals were reported in related research.

Sequenced: thymocytes. This chain links TRBV12-5 with TRBJ1-2, with a possible D match to TRBD1 (5 bases). This sequence was found in a boy under three years old with a congenital heart defect. The DNA of the CDR3 is TGTGCTAGTGGCCCCGACACGGGGGTCCACTACACCTTC. It specifies CASGPDTGVHYTF.